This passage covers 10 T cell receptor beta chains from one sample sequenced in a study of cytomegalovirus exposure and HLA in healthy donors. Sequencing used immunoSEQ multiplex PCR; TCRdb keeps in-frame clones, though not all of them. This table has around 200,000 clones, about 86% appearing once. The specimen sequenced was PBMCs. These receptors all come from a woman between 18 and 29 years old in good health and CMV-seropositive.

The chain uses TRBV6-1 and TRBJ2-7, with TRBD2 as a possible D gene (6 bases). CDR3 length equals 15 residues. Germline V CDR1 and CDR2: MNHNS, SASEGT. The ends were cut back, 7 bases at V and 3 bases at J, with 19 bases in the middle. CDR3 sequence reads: CASITMAGSNYEQYF. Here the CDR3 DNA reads TGTGCCAGCATCACGATGGCCGGGAGCAACTACGAGCAGTACTTC.

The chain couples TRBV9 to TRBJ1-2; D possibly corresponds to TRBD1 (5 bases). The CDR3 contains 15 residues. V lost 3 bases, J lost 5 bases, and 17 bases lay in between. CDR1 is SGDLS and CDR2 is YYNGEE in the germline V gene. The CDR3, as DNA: TGTGCCAGCAGCGCCGGGACTGCCGGGGCATATGGCTACACCTTC. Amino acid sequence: CASSAGTAGAYGYTF.

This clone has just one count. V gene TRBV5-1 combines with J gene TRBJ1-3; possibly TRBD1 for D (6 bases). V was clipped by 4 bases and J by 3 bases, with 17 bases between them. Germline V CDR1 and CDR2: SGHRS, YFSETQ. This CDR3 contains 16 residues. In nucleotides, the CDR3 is TGCGCCAGCAGCCAAAATACAGGGATTGTTGGAAACACCATATATTTT. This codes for CASSQNTGIVGNTIYF.

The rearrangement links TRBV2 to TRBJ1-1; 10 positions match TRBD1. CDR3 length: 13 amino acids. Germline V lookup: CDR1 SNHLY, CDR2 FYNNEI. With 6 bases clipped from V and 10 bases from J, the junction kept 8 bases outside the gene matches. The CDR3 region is CASRTGGDRIAFF. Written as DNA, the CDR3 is TGTGCCAGCAGGACAGGGGGCGATCGGATAGCTTTCTTT.

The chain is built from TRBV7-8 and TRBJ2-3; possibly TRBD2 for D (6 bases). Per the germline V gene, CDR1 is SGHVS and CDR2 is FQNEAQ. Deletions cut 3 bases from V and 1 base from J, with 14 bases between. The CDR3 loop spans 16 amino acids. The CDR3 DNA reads TGTGCCAGCAGCTTCGAGGAGGGCAGGGGCACAGATACGCAGTATTTT. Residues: CASSFEEGRGTDTQYF. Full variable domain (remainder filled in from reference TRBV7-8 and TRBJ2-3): GAGVSQSPRYKVAKRGQDVALRCDPISGHVSLFWYQQALGQGPEFLTYFQNEAQLDKSGLPSDRFFAERPEGSVSTLKIQRTQQEDSAVYLCASSFEEGRGTDTQYFGPGTRLTVL.

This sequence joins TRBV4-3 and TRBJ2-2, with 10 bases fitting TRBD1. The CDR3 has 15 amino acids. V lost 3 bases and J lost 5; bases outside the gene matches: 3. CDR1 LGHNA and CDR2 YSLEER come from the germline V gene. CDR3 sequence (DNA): TGCGCCAGCAGCCACGGGACAGGGGAGACCGGGGAGCTGTTTTTT. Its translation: CASSHGTGETGELFF.

The CDR3 sequence is CASSPETGFGPEAFF. The CDR3 DNA follows: TGTGCCAGCAGCCCCGAGACAGGGTTTGGTCCTGAAGCTTTCTTT. The chain employs TRBV7-9 and TRBJ1-1; 7 nucleotides match TRBD1. Germline V CDR1 and CDR2: SEHNR, FQNEAQ (reference sequence). This CDR3 is built from 15 residues. V trimming: 5 bases; J trimming: 6 bases; junction bases outside the gene matches: 12. The full variable domain, its missing parts supplied by reference TRBV7-9 and TRBJ1-1, is DTGVSQNPRHKITKRGQNVTFRCDPISEHNRLYWYRQTLGQGPEFLTYFQNEAQLEKSRLLSDRFSAERPKGSFSTLEIQRTEQGDSAMYLCASSPETGFGPEAFFGQGTRLTVV.

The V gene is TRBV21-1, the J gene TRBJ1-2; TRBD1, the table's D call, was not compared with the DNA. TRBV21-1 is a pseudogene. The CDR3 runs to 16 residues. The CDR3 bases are TGTGCCAGCAAAACGTGGATTGGGGGCCGGAACTATGGCTACACCTTC. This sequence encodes CASKTWIGGRNYGYTF.

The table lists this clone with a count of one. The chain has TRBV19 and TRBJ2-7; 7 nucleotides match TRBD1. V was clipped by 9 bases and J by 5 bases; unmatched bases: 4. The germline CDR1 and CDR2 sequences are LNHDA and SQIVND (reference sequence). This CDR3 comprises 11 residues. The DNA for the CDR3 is TGTGCCAGCTCGGACAGGAACGAGCAGTACTTC. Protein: CASSDRNEQYF. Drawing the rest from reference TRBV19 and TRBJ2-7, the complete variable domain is DGGITQSPKYLFRKEGQNVTLSCEQNLNHDAMYWYRQDPGQGLRLIYYSQIVNDFQKGDIAEGYSVSREKKESFPLTVTSAQKNPTAFYLCASSDRNEQYFGPGTRLTVT.

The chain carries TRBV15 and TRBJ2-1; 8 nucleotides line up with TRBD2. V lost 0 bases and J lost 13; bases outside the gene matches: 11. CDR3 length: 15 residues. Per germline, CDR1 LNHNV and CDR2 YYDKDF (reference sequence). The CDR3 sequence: CATSRDRAGGPSQFF. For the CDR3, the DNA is TGTGCCACCAGCAGAGATCGGGCGGGGGGTCCCTCTCAGTTCTTC.